This TCR beta chain originates from a study of T cells in Graves' hyperthyroidism and ophthalmopathy. Study-level background: Before treatment of any kind, peripheral blood was taken at initial diagnosis.

This clonotype was recorded a few times. V lost 2 bases and J lost 1; bases outside the gene matches: 5. The CDR3 extends over 15 amino acids. In germline, CDR1 is SGDLS, CDR2 YYNGEE. RNA transcripts gave rise to amplified TCR beta CDR3 regions. TCR CDR3 regions were first amplified by RT-PCR with HTBI primers. TCRdb redid the calling of the multiplex PCR reads with MiXCR, one entry per CDR3 protein. The sample holds about 360,000 distinct CDR3 sequences, 13% seen once. This receptor was obtained from a young woman with Graves' hyperthyroidism. The chain employs TRBV9 and TRBJ2-5, with 7 bases matching TRBD1. The sequencing input was blood. The CDR3: CASSVGTGAQETQYF. The CDR3 DNA follows: TGTGCCAGCAGCGTGGGCACAGGGGCCCAAGAGACCCAGTACTTC.